The sequence of this T cell receptor beta chain was determined in a study of blood T cell repertoires in COVID-19. V was shortened by 6 bases and J by 6 bases, with 11 bases between the two germline ends. Germline V CDR1 and CDR2: LGHNT, FRNRAP. CDR3 length equals 12 residues. Clones were read by immunoSEQ multiplex PCR, and TCRdb kept only the in-frame ones, dropping some. The sample shows about 200,000 clones, roughly 85% of them seen only once. The sequence derives from a woman aged 80 or over with acute or convalescent COVID-19. Sequencing used peripheral blood. V is TRBV12-5 and J is TRBJ1-2; possible D gene TRBD1, 5 bases. CDR3 sequence reads: CASGLGVNGYTF. CDR3 nucleotide sequence: TGTGCTAGTGGCCTAGGGGTTAATGGCTACACCTTC.